The 24 T cell receptor beta chains reported below all come from one sample, sequenced in a study of T cell responses to AZD1222 COVID-19 vaccine. Produced via immunoSEQ multiplex PCR; TCRdb's table is partial and in-frame only. The repertoire holds 85,000 to 130,000 clones, with over 90% as singletons. The source was peripheral blood, collected on day 0 of AZD1222 vaccination. Every receptor here comes from an adult in good health.

CDR3 sequence: CASSGTSGSQPSTDTQYF. CDR3 DNA: TGTGCCAGCTCAGGGACTAGCGGGAGTCAACCCAGCACAGATACGCAGTATTTT. The chain is built from TRBV18 and TRBJ2-3, with TRBD2 matching 14 bases. Losses at the gene ends were 5 bases for V and 0 bases for J; bases not matched to a gene: 7. There are 18 residues in the CDR3. From germline, CDR1 is KGHSH and CDR2 LQKENI.

CDR3 DNA: TGTGCCAGCAGCTCGAAGGGGAACGGGGAGACCCAGTACTTC. Encoded protein: CASSSKGNGETQYF. The chain is built from TRBV11-3 and TRBJ2-5; D might be TRBD1 (5 bases). The CDR3 runs 14 residues. Germline CDR1 reads SGHNT; CDR2 reads YENEEA. Trimming removed 4 bases from V and 5 bases from J, with 14 bases in between.

V usage is TRBV2 and J usage is TRBJ1-5; 7 nucleotides line up with TRBD1. Germline V gives CDR1 SNHLY, CDR2 FYNNEI. J lost 5 bases, V lost 6 bases, and 4 bases had no gene match. The CDR3 sequence is 13 residues long. This CDR3 reads CASRYDRDQPQHF. As DNA, the CDR3 is TGTGCCAGCAGATACGACAGGGATCAGCCCCAGCATTTT.

V and J are TRBV27 and TRBJ2-6; 7 bases map to TRBD1. CDR1 MNHEY and CDR2 SMNVEV come from the germline V gene (reference sequence). The CDR3 sequence is 17 residues long. V was pared by 5 bases and J by 0 bases, with 7 bases of the junction left unmatched. The CDR3 is CASSPRTGFSGANVLTF. DNA of the CDR3: TGTGCCAGCAGTCCCCGGACAGGATTCTCTGGGGCCAACGTCCTGACTTTC.

The chain employs TRBV5-5 and TRBJ2-1; maybe TRBD2 (6 bases). Trimming pared 2 bases from V and 5 bases from J, leaving 11 bases between. The CDR3 length is 14 residues. CDR1 is SGHKS, CDR2 YYEKEE, per germline (reference sequence). CDR3 DNA sequence: TGTGCCAGCAGCTTTGGGACTTTACACAATGAGCAGTTCTTC. It yields the protein CASSFGTLHNEQFF.

This rearrangement joins TRBV7-3 to TRBJ1-1; no firm D call. V was trimmed by 3 bases and J by 4 bases, leaving 21 bases between them. Looked up from germline, CDR1 is SGHTA and CDR2 is FQGTGA. CDR3 length equals 17 residues. In DNA, the CDR3 is TGTGCCAGCAGCTTGGGTAGCTCCGACCGACGGCGCACTGAAGCTTTCTTT. The encoded protein is CASSLGSSDRRRTEAFF.

The chain employs TRBV29-1 and TRBJ2-2, with 10 bases fitting TRBD2. This CDR3 is built from 17 residues. Germline loops: CDR1 SQVTM, CDR2 ANQGSEA. Unmatched junction bases numbered 15, after V lost 7 bases and J lost 4 bases. CDR3 in amino acids: CSASRGVAGGSTGELFF. DNA of the CDR3: TGCAGCGCCTCCAGAGGGGTAGCGGGAGGATCCACCGGGGAGCTGTTTTTT.

This rearrangement joins TRBV3-1 (or the pseudogene TRBV3-2) to TRBJ2-2; unclear D gene. CDR1 is LGHDT, CDR2 YNNKEL, per germline (reference sequence). V was trimmed by 1 base and J by 5 bases, leaving 5 bases between them. This CDR3 spans 13 amino acids. CDR3: CASSQGKTGELFF. The CDR3 DNA is TGTGCCAGCAGCCAAGGGAAGACCGGGGAGCTGTTTTTT.

The J gene is TRBJ2-1, the V gene TRBV3-1 (or the pseudogene TRBV3-2); TRBD2 matches 10 bases. Germline CDR1 LGHDT, CDR2 YNNKEL (reference sequence). The length of the CDR3 is 15 residues. V lost 4 bases, J lost 8 bases, and 8 bases stayed unmatched. The CDR3 DNA sequence: TGTGCCAGCAGCCTTAGGCTAGCGGGAGCCTATGAGCAGTTCTTC. Translation: CASSLRLAGAYEQFF.

The chain couples TRBV5-1 to TRBJ1-1; TRBD1 matches at 7 bases. Losses at the gene ends were 4 bases for V and 1 base for J; bases not matched to a gene: 4. This CDR3 has 14 amino acids. Per germline, CDR1 SGHRS and CDR2 YFSETQ. The CDR3: CASSVRTGNTEAFF. The CDR3 DNA sequence: TGCGCCAGCAGCGTACGGACAGGGAACACTGAAGCTTTCTTT.

This chain connects TRBV21-1 to TRBJ1-1; no DNA check was done on the table's D call, TRBD1. TRBV21-1 is tagged as a pseudogene. This CDR3 spans 13 amino acids. CDR3 DNA: TGTGCCAGTGAGGATAAGGGGAACACGGAAGCTTTCTTT. Translating gives CASEDKGNTEAFF.

Points on this clone: Compared with germline, one end of the junction differs, possibly owing to a read error. CDR3 protein: CASSEVYGYTF. CDR3 DNA: TGCGCCAGCAGTGAAGTCTATGGCTACACCTTC. This sequence joins TRBV2 and TRBJ1-2; D is unclear. Germline-derived CDR1 and CDR2 are SNHLY and FYNNEI. This CDR3 is 11 amino acids long.

The chain carries TRBV5-1 and TRBJ1-1; D unclear. This CDR3 has 12 residues. The germline V gene has CDR1 SGHRS and CDR2 YFSETQ. Trimming removed 4 bases at V and 2 bases at J, with 6 bases between. CDR3 sequence reads: CASSITNTEAFF. Here the CDR3 DNA reads TGCGCCAGCAGCATCACTAACACTGAAGCTTTCTTT. The full variable domain, completed using reference TRBV5-1 and TRBJ1-1, is KAGVTQTPRYLIKTRGQQVTLSCSPISGHRSVSWYQQTPGQGLQFLFEYFSETQRNKGNFPGRFSGRQFSNSRSEMNVSTLELGDSALYLCASSITNTEAFFGQGTRLTVV.

This chain uses TRBV30 with TRBJ2-1; TRBD2 matches at 13 bases. Per germline, CDR1 GTSNPN and CDR2 SVGIG (reference sequence). V was clipped by 2 bases and J by 6 bases; unmatched bases: 4. The length of the CDR3 is 15 residues. The CDR3 protein is CAWSQGLAGANEQFF. The CDR3, as DNA: TGTGCCTGGAGTCAAGGACTAGCGGGAGCCAATGAGCAGTTCTTC.

The rearrangement joins TRBV28 to TRBJ2-7, with D unclear. This CDR3 is built from 16 residues. V was shortened by 5 bases and J by 3 bases, with 20 bases between the two germline ends. Germline CDR1 reads MDHEN; CDR2 reads SYDVKM. CDR3 nucleotide sequence: TGTGCCAGCAGTCTAATAAGTTTTCGCACCCGCTACGAGCAGTACTTC. It specifies CASSLISFRTRYEQYF. The full variable domain, rest sourced from reference TRBV28 and TRBJ2-7, is DVKVTQSSRYLVKRTGEKVFLECVQDMDHENMFWYRQDPGLGLRLIYFSYDVKMKEKGDIPEGYSVSREKKERFSLILESASTNQTSMYLCASSLISFRTRYEQYFGPGTRLTVT.

The V and J genes are TRBV4-2 and TRBJ2-7; 10 positions match TRBD2. The germline gives CDR1 LGHNA, CDR2 YNFKEQ. This CDR3 has 15 residues. V lost 0 bases and J lost 3; bases outside the gene matches: 2. This CDR3 reads CASSQEPSGSYEQYF. CDR3 in DNA: TGTGCCAGCAGCCAAGAGCCTAGCGGGAGCTACGAGCAGTACTTC.

This chain uses TRBV12-3 or TRBV12-4 with TRBJ1-1; the match to TRBD1 covers 7 bases. This CDR3 spans 13 amino acids. The J segment lost 4 bases and the V segment lost 6 bases, leaving 5 bases of the junction unmatched. The CDR3 reads CASRTDRATEAFF. The CDR3 DNA is TGTGCCAGCAGGACAGACAGGGCCACTGAAGCTTTCTTT.

The CDR3 bases are TGTGCCAGCAGCTTATCGGACTCTGGGGCCAACGTCCTGACTTTC. Translating gives CASSLSDSGANVLTF. The V and J genes are TRBV5-4 and TRBJ2-6; unclear D gene. This CDR3 region has 15 residues. The germline CDR1 and CDR2 sequences are SGHNT and YYREEE (reference sequence). Trimming left V 2 bases short and J 0 bases short, with 6 bases between.

This clone has only a few counts. This chain joins TRBV13 and TRBJ2-3; 16 bases match TRBD2. The CDR3 sequence is 16 residues long. The junction had 5 bases not matched to a gene; V was cut back by 5 bases and J by 6 bases. The V gene's germline CDR1 is PRHDT and CDR2 FYEKMQ (reference sequence). CDR3 loop: CASSVGLAGGADTQYF. In nucleotides, the CDR3 is TGTGCCAGCAGCGTGGGACTAGCGGGAGGGGCCGATACGCAGTATTTT.

The chain combines TRBV27 with TRBJ1-5, with 8 bases aligning to TRBD1. CDR3 length: 14 amino acids. Germline lookup yields CDR1 MNHEY and CDR2 SMNVEV (reference sequence). V dropped 5 bases and J dropped 6; count of bases not matched to a gene: 6. The CDR3 DNA is TGTGCCAGCAGTCCCTCAGGGGGCTTTCAGCCCCAGCATTTT. Its protein is CASSPSGGFQPQHF.

This sequence joins TRBV2 and TRBJ1-4; weak D call: TRBD1 (6 bases). The CDR3 is 14 residues long. V gave up 4 bases and J gave up 6 bases, with 12 bases separating them. Germline V CDR1 and CDR2: SNHLY, FYNNEI. In nucleotides, the CDR3 is TGTGCCAGCAGTGCCGGGGGCCACCATGAAAAACTGTTTTTT. It translates to CASSAGGHHEKLFF.

In this sample, this clone turned up a few times. This rearrangement joins TRBV9 to TRBJ2-7; TRBD1 matches at 9 bases. Trimming at V came to 2 bases and at J to 2 bases, leaving 8 bases not matched to a gene. CDR3 length equals 16 residues. Germline V gives CDR1 SGDLS, CDR2 YYNGEE. DNA of the CDR3: TGTGCCAGCAGCGTTGGCCCGGGACAGGGAACCTACGAGCAGTACTTC. It yields the protein CASSVGPGQGTYEQYF.

The V gene is TRBV6-1, the J gene TRBJ2-1; D remains ambiguous. The V and J ends lost 4 bases and 5 bases respectively, with 18 bases between them. Germline V CDR1 and CDR2: MNHNS, SASEGT. The CDR3 loop spans 16 amino acids. The CDR3 reads CASSGDSRSIDNEQFF. CDR3 DNA sequence: TGTGCCAGCAGTGGCGACTCAAGGTCAATTGACAATGAGCAGTTCTTC.

This clone was observed a single time. The chain is built from TRBV3-1 (or the pseudogene TRBV3-2) and TRBJ2-5, with 8 bases identical to TRBD2. J lost 4 bases, V lost 6 bases, and 25 bases had no gene match. CDR3 length: 20 amino acids. The germline V gene encodes CDR1 LGHDT and CDR2 YNNKEL (reference sequence). The CDR3 protein is CASSGGRTGTRILVAETQYF. The CDR3 region has the DNA TGTGCCAGCAGTGGGGGACGGACCGGGACTAGGATTCTGGTGGCAGAGACCCAGTACTTC.